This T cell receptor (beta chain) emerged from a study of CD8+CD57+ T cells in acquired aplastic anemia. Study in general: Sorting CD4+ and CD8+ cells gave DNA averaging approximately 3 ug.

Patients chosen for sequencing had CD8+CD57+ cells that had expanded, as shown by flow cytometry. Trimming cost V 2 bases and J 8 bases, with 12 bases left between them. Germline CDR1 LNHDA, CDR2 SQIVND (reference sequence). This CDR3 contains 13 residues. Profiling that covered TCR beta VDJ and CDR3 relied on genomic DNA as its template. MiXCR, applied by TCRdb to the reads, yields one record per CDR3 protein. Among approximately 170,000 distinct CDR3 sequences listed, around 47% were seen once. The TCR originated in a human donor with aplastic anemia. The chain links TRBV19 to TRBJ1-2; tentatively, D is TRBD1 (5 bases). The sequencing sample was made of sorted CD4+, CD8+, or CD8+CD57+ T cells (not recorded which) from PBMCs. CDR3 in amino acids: CASSILEGRGYTF. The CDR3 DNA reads TGTGCCAGTAGTATATTAGAGGGACGGGGCTACACCTTC.